These T cell receptor beta chains were read from a single sample in a study of graft-versus-host responses after intestinal transplantation. Assay used: immunoSEQ multiplex PCR; TCRdb lists only in-frame clones, some missing. The sample has some 29,000 clones, 80% to 85% seen once; the top ten hold approximately 3%. The starting material was ileum tissue, obtained 98 days after intestinal transplantation. These receptor sequences come from a human patient who received an intestinal transplant, so some T cells may come from the graft donor. Each CDR3 is given with its conserved first and last residue. The order of the fields is J gene, D gene, V gene, CDR3 protein. A D gene is named only where the DNA matches it firmly.

j_gene: TRBJ2-1
d_gene: NA
v_gene: TRBV6-1
CDR3aa: CASSYSGLGGNEQFF

j_gene: TRBJ2-5
d_gene: NA
v_gene: TRBV5-1
CDR3aa: CASSLVGGYGETQYF

j_gene: TRBJ2-2
d_gene: TRBD1
v_gene: TRBV5-1
CDR3aa: CASSSGQGVGELFF

j_gene: TRBJ1-1
d_gene: NA
v_gene: TRBV19
CDR3aa: CASSMGGPTEAFF

j_gene: TRBJ1-1
d_gene: TRBD1
v_gene: TRBV5-1
CDR3aa: CASSGGQGALWNTEAFF

j_gene: TRBJ1-4
d_gene: NA
v_gene: TRBV27
CDR3aa: CASSLSTGFRTNEKLFF

j_gene: TRBJ1-6
d_gene: NA
v_gene: TRBV6-5
CDR3aa: CASSYSLGGGSPLHF

j_gene: TRBJ1-5
d_gene: NA
v_gene: TRBV30
CDR3aa: CAWRPMGASNQPQHF

j_gene: TRBJ1-6
d_gene: NA
v_gene: TRBV2
CDR3aa: CASSVRAQINSPLHF

j_gene: TRBJ2-1
d_gene: NA
v_gene: TRBV5-6
CDR3aa: CASSFQAVLNSQQFF

j_gene: TRBJ2-7
d_gene: NA
v_gene: TRBV2
CDR3aa: CASRSTSTSYEQYF

j_gene: TRBJ2-3
d_gene: NA
v_gene: TRBV6-1
CDR3aa: CASSEVQRDTQYF

j_gene: TRBJ2-1
d_gene: NA
v_gene: TRBV6-1
CDR3aa: CASSRLYNEQFF

j_gene: TRBJ2-7
d_gene: TRBD1
v_gene: TRBV5-6
CDR3aa: CASSWDRGSYEQYF

j_gene: TRBJ1-1
d_gene: NA
v_gene: TRBV27
CDR3aa: CASSFGRKAFF

j_gene: TRBJ1-6
d_gene: NA
v_gene: TRBV4-1
CDR3aa: CASSHPRGGVSPLHF

j_gene: TRBJ2-2
d_gene: TRBD1
v_gene: TRBV7-9
CDR3aa: CASSSSGTGITGELFF

j_gene: TRBJ2-3
d_gene: NA
v_gene: TRBV7-9
CDR3aa: CASSLDGGRDTDTQYF

j_gene: TRBJ1-2
d_gene: NA
v_gene: TRBV27
CDR3aa: CASSQSRGDGYTF

j_gene: TRBJ1-2
d_gene: NA
v_gene: TRBV4-2
CDR3aa: CASSQDRVGINGYTF

j_gene: TRBJ1-2
d_gene: NA
v_gene: TRBV7-2
CDR3aa: CASSLSTGPFAF

j_gene: TRBJ2-7
d_gene: NA
v_gene: TRBV28
CDR3aa: CASGVGQDADEQYF

j_gene: TRBJ1-1
d_gene: NA
v_gene: TRBV14
CDR3aa: CASSQDPSGFFTEAFF

j_gene: TRBJ2-3
d_gene: NA
v_gene: TRBV7-8
CDR3aa: CATGAWTPSTDTQYF

j_gene: TRBJ2-1
d_gene: TRBD2
v_gene: TRBV7-9
CDR3aa: CASSLVQLAGAGDNEQFF

j_gene: TRBJ1-3
d_gene: NA
v_gene: TRBV30
CDR3aa: CAWSVSVAGNTIYF

j_gene: TRBJ1-5
d_gene: NA
v_gene: TRBV6-1
CDR3aa: CASSDYRISNQPQHF

j_gene: TRBJ1-1
d_gene: NA
v_gene: TRBV27
CDR3aa: CASRSGLSSEAFF

j_gene: TRBJ2-3
d_gene: NA
v_gene: TRBV9
CDR3aa: CASSPMGGAQTDTQYF

j_gene: TRBJ1-1
d_gene: NA
v_gene: TRBV27
CDR3aa: CASSYLQNTEAFF

j_gene: TRBJ2-2
d_gene: TRBD2
v_gene: TRBV9
CDR3aa: CASSVSGGGNTGELFF

j_gene: TRBJ2-1
d_gene: NA
v_gene: TRBV15
CDR3aa: CATSRIADREHNEQFF

j_gene: TRBJ2-5
d_gene: NA
v_gene: TRBV2
CDR3aa: CASSEGQGGSETQYF

j_gene: TRBJ2-3
d_gene: NA
v_gene: TRBV18
CDR3aa: CASSPLGTDTQYF

j_gene: TRBJ2-1
d_gene: NA
v_gene: TRBV9
CDR3aa: CASSVGAGKFNEQFF

j_gene: TRBJ1-2
d_gene: NA
v_gene: TRBV4-1
CDR3aa: CASSQVEGGNYGYTF

j_gene: TRBJ2-7
d_gene: NA
v_gene: TRBV28
CDR3aa: CASSPTGLHEQYF

j_gene: TRBJ1-6
d_gene: TRBD1
v_gene: TRBV30
CDR3aa: CAWSRQGQGSPLHF

j_gene: TRBJ2-7
d_gene: NA
v_gene: TRBV6-1
CDR3aa: CASSKGWSSYEQYF

j_gene: TRBJ1-5
d_gene: TRBD1
v_gene: TRBV28
CDR3aa: CASSLAGQRRDQPQHF

j_gene: TRBJ1-1
d_gene: NA
v_gene: TRBV5-4
CDR3aa: CASNVGEISNTEAFF

j_gene: TRBJ2-7
d_gene: NA
v_gene: TRBV11-2
CDR3aa: CASSLARDTNYEQYF

j_gene: TRBJ2-1
d_gene: TRBD2
v_gene: TRBV6-5
CDR3aa: CASSYTGGLSYNEQFF

j_gene: TRBJ1-2
d_gene: NA
v_gene: TRBV9
CDR3aa: CASSAGYGYGYTF

j_gene: TRBJ2-1
d_gene: NA
v_gene: TRBV6-1
CDR3aa: CASSEDRVSYNEQFF

j_gene: TRBJ2-1
d_gene: TRBD1
v_gene: TRBV15
CDR3aa: CATSDNRDSNNEQFF

j_gene: TRBJ2-2
d_gene: NA
v_gene: TRBV6-1
CDR3aa: CASSEPYSLEFNTGELFF

j_gene: TRBJ1-1
d_gene: TRBD1
v_gene: TRBV7-9
CDR3aa: CASSPRDRVGDTEAFF

j_gene: TRBJ1-1
d_gene: NA
v_gene: TRBV6-1
CDR3aa: CASSESIEAFF

j_gene: TRBJ1-5
d_gene: NA
v_gene: TRBV21-1
CDR3aa: CASSKKGERGNQPQHF

j_gene: TRBJ1-1
d_gene: NA
v_gene: TRBV6-6
CDR3aa: CASSPGTEAFF

j_gene: TRBJ2-7
d_gene: TRBD1
v_gene: TRBV2
CDR3aa: CASSKTGVRYPYEGYEQYF

j_gene: TRBJ2-1
d_gene: NA
v_gene: TRBV9
CDR3aa: CASSAPYSYNEQFF

j_gene: TRBJ1-1
d_gene: TRBD1
v_gene: TRBV19
CDR3aa: CATDAGGSTEAFF

j_gene: TRBJ1-1
d_gene: NA
v_gene: TRBV27
CDR3aa: CASSSLSRVSTEAFF

j_gene: TRBJ2-3
d_gene: NA
v_gene: TRBV29-1
CDR3aa: CSVEETRGGTQYF

j_gene: TRBJ2-5
d_gene: NA
v_gene: TRBV5-6
CDR3aa: CASSDPPRETQYF

j_gene: TRBJ1-4
d_gene: NA
v_gene: TRBV11-2
CDR3aa: CASSFRLFYGAQEKLFF

j_gene: TRBJ2-7
d_gene: NA
v_gene: TRBV18
CDR3aa: CASSPILAPGGGEQYF